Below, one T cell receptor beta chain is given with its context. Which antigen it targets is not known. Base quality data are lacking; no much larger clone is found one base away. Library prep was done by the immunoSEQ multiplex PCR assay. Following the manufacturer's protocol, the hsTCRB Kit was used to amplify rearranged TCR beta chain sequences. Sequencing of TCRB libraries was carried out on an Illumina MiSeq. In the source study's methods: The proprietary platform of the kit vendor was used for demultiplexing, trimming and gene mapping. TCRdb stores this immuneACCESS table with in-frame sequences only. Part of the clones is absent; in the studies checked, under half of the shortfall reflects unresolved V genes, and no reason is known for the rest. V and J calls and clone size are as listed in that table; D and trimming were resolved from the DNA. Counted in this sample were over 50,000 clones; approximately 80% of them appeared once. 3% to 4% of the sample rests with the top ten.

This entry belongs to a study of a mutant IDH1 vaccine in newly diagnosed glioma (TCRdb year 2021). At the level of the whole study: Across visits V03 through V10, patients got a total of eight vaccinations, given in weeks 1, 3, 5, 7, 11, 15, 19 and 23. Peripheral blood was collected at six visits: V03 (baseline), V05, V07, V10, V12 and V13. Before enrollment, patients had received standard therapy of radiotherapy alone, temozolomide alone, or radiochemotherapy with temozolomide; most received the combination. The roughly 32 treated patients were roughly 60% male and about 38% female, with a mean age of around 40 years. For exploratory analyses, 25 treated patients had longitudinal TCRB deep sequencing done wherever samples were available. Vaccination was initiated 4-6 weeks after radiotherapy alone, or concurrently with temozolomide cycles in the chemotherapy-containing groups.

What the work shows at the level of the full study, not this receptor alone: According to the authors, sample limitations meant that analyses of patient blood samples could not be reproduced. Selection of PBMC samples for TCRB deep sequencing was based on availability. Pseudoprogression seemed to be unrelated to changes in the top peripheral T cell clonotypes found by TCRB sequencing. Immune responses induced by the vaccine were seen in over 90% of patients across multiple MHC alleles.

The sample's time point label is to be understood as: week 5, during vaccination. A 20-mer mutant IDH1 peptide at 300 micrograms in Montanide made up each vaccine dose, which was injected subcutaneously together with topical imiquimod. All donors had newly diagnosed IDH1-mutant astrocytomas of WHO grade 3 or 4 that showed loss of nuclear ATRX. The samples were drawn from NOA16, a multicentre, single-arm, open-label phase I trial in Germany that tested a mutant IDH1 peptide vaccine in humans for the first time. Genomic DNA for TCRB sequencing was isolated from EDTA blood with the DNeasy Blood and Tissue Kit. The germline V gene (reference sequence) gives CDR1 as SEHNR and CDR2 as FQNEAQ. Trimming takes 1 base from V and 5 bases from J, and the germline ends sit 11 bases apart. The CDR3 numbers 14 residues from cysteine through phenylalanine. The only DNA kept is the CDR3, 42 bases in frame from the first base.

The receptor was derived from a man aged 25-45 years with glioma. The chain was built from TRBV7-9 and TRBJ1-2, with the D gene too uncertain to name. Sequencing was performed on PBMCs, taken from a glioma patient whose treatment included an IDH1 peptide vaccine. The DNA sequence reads TGTGCCAGCAGCTTAGTCGTCAGCCCATATGGCTACACCTTC. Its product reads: CASSLVVSPYGYTF.